This TCR beta chain appears in the sequencing data of a study of human T cells and chemical hapten exposure. Study as a whole: All through the approximately 24-week study, the scalp of each patient received diphenylcyclopropenone doses weekly.

Study-wide points: Among expanded TCRs, significantly more large CDR3 similarity clusters formed than among controls.

Time point here: patch test 3, about 24 weeks after DPC sensitization. The treatment: therapeutic diphenylcyclopropenone sensitization with weekly scalp DPC. TCRdb processed the RACE reads anew with MiXCR; each CDR3 protein has one entry. The table lists more than 85,000 distinct CDR3 sequences, 34% of them singletons. CDR3 length: 16 amino acids. J gave up 6 bases and V 6 bases, and 11 bases lay outside the gene matches. The germline CDR1 and CDR2 sequences are MNHNY and SVGAGI (reference sequence). Comment on this clonotype: Its antigen is undetermined.

Sequenced material: whole blood, taken in connection with sensitization to the hapten diphenylcyclopropenone (DPC). The TCR sequence derives from a man aged 40-49 years with alopecia areata. Some clones in this sample may be carry-over from other donors' samples. The chain joins TRBV6-6 to TRBJ2-3; 11 positions match TRBD2. CDR3 coding DNA: TGTGCCAGCAGCTATAGCGGGAGGGCCGGGCCCGATACGCAGTATTTT. Its protein product is CASSYSGRAGPDTQYF.